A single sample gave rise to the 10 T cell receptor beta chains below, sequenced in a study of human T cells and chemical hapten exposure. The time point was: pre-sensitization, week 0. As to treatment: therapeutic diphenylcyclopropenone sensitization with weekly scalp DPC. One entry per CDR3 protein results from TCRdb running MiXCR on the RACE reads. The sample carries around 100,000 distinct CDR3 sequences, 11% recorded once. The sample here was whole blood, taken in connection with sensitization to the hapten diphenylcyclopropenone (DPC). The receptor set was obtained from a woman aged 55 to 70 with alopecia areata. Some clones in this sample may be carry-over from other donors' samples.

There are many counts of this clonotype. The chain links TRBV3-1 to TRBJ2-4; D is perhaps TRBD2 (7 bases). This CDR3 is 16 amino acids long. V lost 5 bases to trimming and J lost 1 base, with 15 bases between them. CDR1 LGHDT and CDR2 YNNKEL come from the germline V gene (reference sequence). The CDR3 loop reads CASSGGGGSAKNIQYF. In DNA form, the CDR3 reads TGTGCCAGCAGCGGAGGCGGGGGCTCGGCCAAAAACATTCAGTACTTC. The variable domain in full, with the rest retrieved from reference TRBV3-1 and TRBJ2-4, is DTAVSQTPKYLVTQMGNDKSIKCEQNLGHDTMYWYKQDSKKFLKIMFSYNNKELIINETVPNRFSPKSPDKAHLNLHINSLELGDSAVYFCASSGGGGSAKNIQYFGAGTRLSVL.

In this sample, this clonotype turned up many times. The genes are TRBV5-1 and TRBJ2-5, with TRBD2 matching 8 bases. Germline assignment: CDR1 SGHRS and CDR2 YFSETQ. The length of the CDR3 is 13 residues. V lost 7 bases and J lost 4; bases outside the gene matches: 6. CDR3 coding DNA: TGCGCCAGCCACTGGACTAGCCCAGAGACCCAGTACTTC. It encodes CASHWTSPETQYF.

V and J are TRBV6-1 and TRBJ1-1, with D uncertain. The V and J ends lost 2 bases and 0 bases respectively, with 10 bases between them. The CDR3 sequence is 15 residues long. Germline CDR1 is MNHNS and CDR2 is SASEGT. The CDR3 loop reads CASSEWEGMNTEAFF. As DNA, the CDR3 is TGTGCCAGCAGTGAATGGGAGGGCATGAACACTGAAGCTTTCTTT.

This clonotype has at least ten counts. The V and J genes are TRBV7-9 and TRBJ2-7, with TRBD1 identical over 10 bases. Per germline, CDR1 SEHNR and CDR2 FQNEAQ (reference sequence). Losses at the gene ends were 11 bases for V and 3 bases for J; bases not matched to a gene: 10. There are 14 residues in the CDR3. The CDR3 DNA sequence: TGTGCCGGTCAGACGGGACAGGGGATCTACGAGCAGTACTTC. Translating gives CAGQTGQGIYEQYF.

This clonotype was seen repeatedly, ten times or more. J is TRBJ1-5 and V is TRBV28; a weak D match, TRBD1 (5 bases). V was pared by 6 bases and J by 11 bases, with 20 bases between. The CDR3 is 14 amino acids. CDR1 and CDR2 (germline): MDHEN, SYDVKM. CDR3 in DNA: TGTGCCAGCAGAGCCGGGGCCGCTTCCCCTTCCCAGCATTTT. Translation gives CASRAGAASPSQHF.

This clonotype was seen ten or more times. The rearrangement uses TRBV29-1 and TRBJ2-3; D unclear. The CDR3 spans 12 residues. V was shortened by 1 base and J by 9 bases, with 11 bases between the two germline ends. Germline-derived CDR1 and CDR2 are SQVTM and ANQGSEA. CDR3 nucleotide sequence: TGCAGCGTTGAAGGGGCCGCCGGGACGCAGTATTTT. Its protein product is CSVEGAAGTQYF.

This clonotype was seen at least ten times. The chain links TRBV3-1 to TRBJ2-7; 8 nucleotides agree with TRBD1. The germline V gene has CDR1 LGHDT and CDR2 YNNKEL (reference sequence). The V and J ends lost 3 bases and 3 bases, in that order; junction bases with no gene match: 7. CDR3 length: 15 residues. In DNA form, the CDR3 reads TGTGCCAGCAGCCACCCGGGACAGGACCGCTACGAGCAGTACTTC. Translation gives CASSHPGQDRYEQYF.

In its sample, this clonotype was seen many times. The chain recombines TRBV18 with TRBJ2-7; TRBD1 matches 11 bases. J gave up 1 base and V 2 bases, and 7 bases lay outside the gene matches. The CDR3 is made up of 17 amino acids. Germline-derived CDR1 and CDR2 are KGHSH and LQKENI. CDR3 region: CASSPMGQGVGSYEQYF. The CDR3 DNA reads TGTGCCAGCTCACCAATGGGACAGGGGGTCGGGTCCTACGAGCAGTACTTC.

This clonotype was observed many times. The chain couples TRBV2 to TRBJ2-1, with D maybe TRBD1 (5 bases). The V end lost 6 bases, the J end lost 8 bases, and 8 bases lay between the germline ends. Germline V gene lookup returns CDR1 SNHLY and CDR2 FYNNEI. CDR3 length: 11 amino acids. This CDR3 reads CASSRQYEQFF. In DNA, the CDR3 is TGTGCCAGCAGCCGACAGTATGAGCAGTTCTTC.

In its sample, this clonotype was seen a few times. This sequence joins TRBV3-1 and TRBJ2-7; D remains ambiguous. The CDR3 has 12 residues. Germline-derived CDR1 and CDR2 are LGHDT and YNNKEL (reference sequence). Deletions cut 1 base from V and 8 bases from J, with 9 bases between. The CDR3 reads CASSQGPPKQYF. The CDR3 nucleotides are TGTGCCAGCAGCCAAGGCCCACCAAAGCAGTACTTC.